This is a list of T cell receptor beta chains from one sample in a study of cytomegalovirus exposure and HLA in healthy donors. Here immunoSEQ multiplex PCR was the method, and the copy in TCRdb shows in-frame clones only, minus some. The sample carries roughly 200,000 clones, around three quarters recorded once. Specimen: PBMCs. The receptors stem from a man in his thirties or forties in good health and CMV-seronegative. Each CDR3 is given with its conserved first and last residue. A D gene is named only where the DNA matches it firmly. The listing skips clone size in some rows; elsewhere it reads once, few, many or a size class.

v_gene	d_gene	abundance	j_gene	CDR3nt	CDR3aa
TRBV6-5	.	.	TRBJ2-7	TGTGCCAGCAGTTACACCGGGACGGAGGGGTACGAGCAGTACTTC	CASSYTGTEGYEQYF
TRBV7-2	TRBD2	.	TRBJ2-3	TGTGCCAGCAGCTTAGCGAGCGGCGGGAGAGGGTATTTT	CASSLASGGRGYF
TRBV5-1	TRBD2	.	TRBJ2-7	TGCGCCAGCAGCTTGGCCGTGGGAGGGCCCAACGAGCAGTACTTC	CASSLAVGGPNEQYF
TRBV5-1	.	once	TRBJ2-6	TGCGCCAGCAGCTTGGTCGGCTCTGGGGCCAACGTCCTGACTTTC	CASSLVGSGANVLTF
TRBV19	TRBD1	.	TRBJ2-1	TGTGCCAGTAAACGGACAGGGGGCGGTGAGCAGTTCTTC	CASKRTGGGEQFF
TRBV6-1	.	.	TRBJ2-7	TGTGCCAGCAGTGTACTAGGCAGCTACGAGCAGTACTTC	CASSVLGSYEQYF
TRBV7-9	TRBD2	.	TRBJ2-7	TGTGCCAGCAGCTCTGGACGGACTAGCGGGGAGCAGTACTTC	CASSSGRTSGEQYF
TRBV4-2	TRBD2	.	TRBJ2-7	TGTGCCAGCAGCCTACCATCCACTAGCGGGAGGGCCTTGTACGAGCAGTACTTC	CASSLPSTSGRALYEQYF
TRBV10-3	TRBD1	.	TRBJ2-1	TGTGCCATCAGTGAGTCGCCAGGGGGTTACAATGAGCAGTTCTTC	CAISESPGGYNEQFF
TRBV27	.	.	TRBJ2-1	TGTGCCAGCAGTTTGGGAGAGAGCTCCTACAATGAGCAGTTCTTC	CASSLGESSYNEQFF
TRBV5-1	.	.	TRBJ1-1	TGCGCCAGCAGCTTGGGTATGAACACTGAAGCTTTCTTT	CASSLGMNTEAFF
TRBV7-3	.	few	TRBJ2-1	TGTGCCAGCAGCTTAACGTTTAGCGGCACTCACAATGAGCAGTTCTTC	CASSLTFSGTHNEQFF
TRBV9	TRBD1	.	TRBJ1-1	TGTGCCAGCGCTTCCGGGACAGGAGGTGGAACTGAAGCTTTCTTT	CASASGTGGGTEAFF
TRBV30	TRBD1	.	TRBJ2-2	TGTGCCTGGAGGACAGGGGGCGCCGACACCGGGGAGCTGTTTTTT	CAWRTGGADTGELFF
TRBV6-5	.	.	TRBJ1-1	TGTGCCAGCAGTTACGCACAGGGTGCCGAAGCTTTCTTT	CASSYAQGAEAFF
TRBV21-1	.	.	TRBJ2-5	TGTGCCAGCAGCAAATCCGACCCGGGACTAGCGGTCAGGAAGACCCAGTACTTC	CASSKSDPGLAVRKTQYF
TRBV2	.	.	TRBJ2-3	TGTGCCCTACGGGGAGATACGCAGTATTTT	CALRGDTQYF
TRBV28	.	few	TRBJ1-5	TGTGCCACCCGACAGGAGGATCAGCCCCAGCATTTT	CATRQEDQPQHF
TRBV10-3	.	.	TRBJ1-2	TGTGCCATCAACCCGAAGGGCCAGGGCTATGGCTACACCTTC	CAINPKGQGYGYTF
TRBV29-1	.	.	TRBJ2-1	TGCAGCGTGGTCGAGGGGGTGGATGAGCAGTTCTTC	CSVVEGVDEQFF
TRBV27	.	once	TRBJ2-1	TGTGCCAGCAGTTTCCACGGGGATGAGCAGTTCTTC	CASSFHGDEQFF
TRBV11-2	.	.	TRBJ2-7	TGTGCCAGCAGTCCTAACGAGCAGTACTTC	CASSPNEQYF
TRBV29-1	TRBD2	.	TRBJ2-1	TGCAGCGCCGGGAGGGCGGGCAATGAGCAGTTCTTC	CSAGRAGNEQFF
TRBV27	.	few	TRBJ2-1	TGTGCCAGCACTATGGGCCTCTACAATGAGCAGTTCTTC	CASTMGLYNEQFF
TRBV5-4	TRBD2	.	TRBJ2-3	TGTGCCAGCAGCTTGAGTAGCGGGAGGGCCTTAGATACGCAGTATTTT	CASSLSSGRALDTQYF
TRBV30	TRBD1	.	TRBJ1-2	TGTGCCTGGAACCGGGACAGGGAGTTTGGCTACACCTTC	CAWNRDREFGYTF
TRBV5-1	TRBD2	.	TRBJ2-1	TGCGCCAGCAGCTTGGCGGGGGGTTCCTCCTACAATGAGCAGTTCTTC	CASSLAGGSSYNEQFF
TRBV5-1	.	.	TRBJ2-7	TGCGCCAGCAGCTTGACTACCTACGAGCAGTACTTC	CASSLTTYEQYF
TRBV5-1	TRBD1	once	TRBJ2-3	TGCGCCAGCAGCTTGCAGTCCGGGACAGGGTCGGCAGATACGCAGTATTTT	CASSLQSGTGSADTQYF
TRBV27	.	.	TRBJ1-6	TGTGCCAGCAGTCCCACGGACAACTATAATTCACCCCTCCACTTT	CASSPTDNYNSPLHF
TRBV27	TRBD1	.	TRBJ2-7	TGTGCCAGCAGTTTAATGGCAGGGGGCAGCGACGAGCAGTACTTC	CASSLMAGGSDEQYF
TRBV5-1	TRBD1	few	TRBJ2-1	TGCGCCAGCAGCTCAATCGGGACAGGGGGCAATGAGCAGTTCTTC	CASSSIGTGGNEQFF
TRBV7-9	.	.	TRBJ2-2	TGTGCCAGCAGGGAAGGGGGGGGACCGAACACCGGGGAGCTGTTTTTT	CASREGGGPNTGELFF
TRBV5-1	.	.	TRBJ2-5	TGCGCCAGCAGCCCAATCACAGGGTTGGAGACCCAGTACTTC	CASSPITGLETQYF
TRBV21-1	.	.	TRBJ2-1	TGTGCCAGCAGCAAAATTACTAGCGGGCCTAATGAGCAGTTCTTC	CASSKITSGPNEQFF
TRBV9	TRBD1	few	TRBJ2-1	TGTGCCAGCAGCGTTGATGGGACAGGGGCATGGAATGAGCAGTTCTTC	CASSVDGTGAWNEQFF
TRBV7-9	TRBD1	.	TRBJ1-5	TGTGCCAGCAGTACAGGGGGCGCAGGCAGCAATCAGCCCCAGCATTTT	CASSTGGAGSNQPQHF
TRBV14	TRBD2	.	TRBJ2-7	TGTGCCAGCAGCCCGGGACTAGCGGGAATGTACGAGCAGTACTTC	CASSPGLAGMYEQYF
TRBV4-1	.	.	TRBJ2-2	TGCGCCAGCAGCCAAGAGCCAGGATACACCGGGGAGCTGTTTTTT	CASSQEPGYTGELFF
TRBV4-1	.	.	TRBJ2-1	TGCGCCAGCAGCTCCCCTATGGGGGCCAATGAGCAGTTCTTC	CASSSPMGANEQFF